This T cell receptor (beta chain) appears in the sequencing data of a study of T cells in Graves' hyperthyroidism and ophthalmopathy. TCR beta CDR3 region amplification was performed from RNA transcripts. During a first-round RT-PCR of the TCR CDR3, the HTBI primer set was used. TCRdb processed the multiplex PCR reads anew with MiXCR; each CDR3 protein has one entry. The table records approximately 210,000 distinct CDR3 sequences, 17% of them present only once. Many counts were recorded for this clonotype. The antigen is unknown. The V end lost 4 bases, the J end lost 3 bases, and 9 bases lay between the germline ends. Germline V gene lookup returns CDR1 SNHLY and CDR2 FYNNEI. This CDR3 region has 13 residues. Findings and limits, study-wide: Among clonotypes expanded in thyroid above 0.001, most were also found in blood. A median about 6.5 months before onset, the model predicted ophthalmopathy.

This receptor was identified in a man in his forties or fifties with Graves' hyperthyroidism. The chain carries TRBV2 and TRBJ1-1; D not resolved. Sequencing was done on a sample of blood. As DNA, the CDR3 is TGTGCCAGCAGTGTGCAAGAACACACTGAAGCTTTCTTT. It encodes CASSVQEHTEAFF. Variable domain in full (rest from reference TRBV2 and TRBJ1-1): EPEVTQTPSHQVTQMGQEVILRCVPISNHLYFYWYRQILGQKVEFLVSFYNNEISEKSEIFDDQFSVERPDGSNFTLKIRSTKLEDSAMYFCASSVQEHTEAFFGQGTRLTVV.